The clone carrying this T cell receptor beta chain was detected a few times. Germline V gives CDR1 LGHDT, CDR2 YNNKEL (reference sequence). This CDR3 has 15 amino acids. Unmatched junction bases numbered 6, after V lost 2 bases and J lost 2 bases. The sample comes from a study of blood T cell repertoires in COVID-19. Looking at the study overall: T cells, B-cell-depleted T cells, or PBMCs supplied cDNA or gDNA.

In the original processing: Cell counts per sample came from amplifying reference gene primers. The repertoire was sequenced with immunoSEQ multiplex PCR; TCRdb's copy has only in-frame clones and lacks some. V, J and clone size were drawn from that table, and D and trimming were deduced from the DNA. In the table there are 300,000 to 400,000 clones, around 87% of which are singletons. J is TRBJ2-7 and V is TRBV3-1 (or the pseudogene TRBV3-2), with 7 bases identical to TRBD1. Sequencing used peripheral blood. The clonotype was recovered from a woman aged 45-65 years who had recovered from COVID-19. The CDR3 loop reads CASSQPGTGAYEQYF. The DNA for the CDR3 is TGTGCCAGCAGCCAACCTGGAACAGGGGCCTACGAGCAGTACTTC.